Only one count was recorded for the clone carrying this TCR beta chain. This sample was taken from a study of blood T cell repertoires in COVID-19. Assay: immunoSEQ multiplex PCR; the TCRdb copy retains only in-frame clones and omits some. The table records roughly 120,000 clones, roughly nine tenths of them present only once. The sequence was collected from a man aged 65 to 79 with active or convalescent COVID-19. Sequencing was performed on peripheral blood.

CDR3 coding DNA: TGTGCCAGCAGTTCTGCACGGACAGGATCGCAAGAGACCCAGTACTTC. This translates into CASSSARTGSQETQYF. V usage is TRBV28 and J usage is TRBJ2-5; 7 nucleotides match TRBD1. J gave up 2 bases and V 4 bases, and 10 bases lay outside the gene matches. The germline V gene encodes CDR1 MDHEN and CDR2 SYDVKM. The CDR3 extends over 16 amino acids.